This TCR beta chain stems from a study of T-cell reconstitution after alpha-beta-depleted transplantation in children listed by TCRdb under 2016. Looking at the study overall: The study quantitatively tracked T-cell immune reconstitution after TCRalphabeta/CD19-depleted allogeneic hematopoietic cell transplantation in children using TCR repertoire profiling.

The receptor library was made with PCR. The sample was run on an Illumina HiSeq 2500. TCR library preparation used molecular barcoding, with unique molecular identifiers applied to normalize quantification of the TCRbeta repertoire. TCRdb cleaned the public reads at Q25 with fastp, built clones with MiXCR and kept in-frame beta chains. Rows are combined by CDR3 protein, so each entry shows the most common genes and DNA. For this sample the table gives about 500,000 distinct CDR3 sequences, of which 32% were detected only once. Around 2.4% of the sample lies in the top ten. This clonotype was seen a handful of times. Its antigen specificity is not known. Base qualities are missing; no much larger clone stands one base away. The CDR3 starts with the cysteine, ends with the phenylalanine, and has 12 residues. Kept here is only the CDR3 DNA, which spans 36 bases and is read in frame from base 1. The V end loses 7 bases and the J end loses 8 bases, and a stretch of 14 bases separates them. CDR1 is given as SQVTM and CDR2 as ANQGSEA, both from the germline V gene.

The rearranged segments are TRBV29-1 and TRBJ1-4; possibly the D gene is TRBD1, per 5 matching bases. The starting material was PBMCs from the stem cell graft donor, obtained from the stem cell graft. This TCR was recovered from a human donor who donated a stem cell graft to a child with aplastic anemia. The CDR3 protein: CSAWGSSEKLFF. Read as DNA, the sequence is TGCAGCGCCTGGGGGTCGTCAGAAAAACTGTTTTTT.